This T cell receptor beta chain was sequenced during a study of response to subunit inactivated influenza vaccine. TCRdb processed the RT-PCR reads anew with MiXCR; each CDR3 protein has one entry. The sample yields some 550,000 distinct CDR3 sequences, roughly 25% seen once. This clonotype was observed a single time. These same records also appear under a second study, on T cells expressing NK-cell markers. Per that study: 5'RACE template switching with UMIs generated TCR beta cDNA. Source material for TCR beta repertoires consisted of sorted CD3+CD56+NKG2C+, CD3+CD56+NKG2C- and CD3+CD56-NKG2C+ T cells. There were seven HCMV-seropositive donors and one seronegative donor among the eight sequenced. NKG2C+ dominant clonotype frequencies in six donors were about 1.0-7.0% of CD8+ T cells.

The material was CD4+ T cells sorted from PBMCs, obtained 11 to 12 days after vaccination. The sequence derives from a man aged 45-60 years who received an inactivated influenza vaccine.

CDR3 nucleotide sequence: TGCAGTGTCAGATCCGGGACTAGCGGTGTGGATGAGCAGTTCTTC. Amino acid sequence: CSVRSGTSGVDEQFF. V gene TRBV20-1 combines with J gene TRBJ2-1; 11 bases align to TRBD2. Trimming removed 7 bases from V and 8 bases from J; junction bases left unmatched: 13. The CDR3 runs to 15 residues. Looked up from germline, CDR1 is DFQATT and CDR2 is SNEGSKA (reference sequence).